These 18 T cell receptor beta chains originate from one sample sequenced in a study of patients and donors after allogeneic stem cell transplantation (dated by TCRdb to the early 2020s). Receptor libraries were prepared by RT-PCR. The sample was run on a NextSeq 550. TCRdb trimmed the raw reads at Q25, called clones with MiXCR and kept productive beta chains. Each CDR3 protein appears once, grouped with its most common genes and DNA. The sample includes fewer than 250,000 distinct CDR3 sequences, with about 14% observed a single time. The top ten hold around a tenth of the sample. Sequencing was carried out using blood, either unsorted or a sorted T cell fraction (not recorded which). All receptors come from a human donor who was either an allogeneic HSCT recipient or a stem cell or donor lymphocyte infusion donor (not recorded which). It is not recorded whose cells these are; they may come from a transplant donor.

This clonotype was seen a handful of times. The rearrangement links TRBV5-1 to TRBJ1-1; D unclear. CDR1 and CDR2 from the germline V gene are SGHRS and YFSETQ. The V and J ends lost 2 bases and 4 bases respectively, with 9 bases between them. CDR3 length equals 13 residues. The chain's CDR3 is CASSLGMGTEAFF. CDR3 nucleotides: TGCGCCAGCAGCTTAGGGATGGGCACTGAAGCTTTCTTT.

This chain uses TRBV5-1 with TRBJ2-5, with 9 bases aligning to TRBD1. The CDR3 covers 14 residues. Germline trimming cut 4 bases from V and 4 bases from J; bases unmatched to any gene: 5. Germline V gene lookup returns CDR1 SGHRS and CDR2 YFSETQ. This CDR3 reads CASSSGQGRETQYF. The DNA of the CDR3 is TGCGCCAGCAGCAGCGGACAGGGGCGAGAGACCCAGTACTTC.

There are many counts of this clonotype. V usage is TRBV5-1 and J usage is TRBJ2-5; no definite D call. CDR3 length: 14 amino acids. In germline, CDR1 is SGHRS, CDR2 YFSETQ. The V gene lost 4 bases and the J gene lost 1 base, with 11 bases spanning the gap. The CDR3 is CASSNGRFQETQYF. The CDR3 bases are TGCGCCAGCAGCAACGGACGGTTCCAAGAGACCCAGTACTTC.

The rearrangement joins TRBV9 to TRBJ2-7; 11 nucleotides line up with TRBD2. The junction had 7 bases not matched to a gene; V was cut back by 3 bases and J by 2 bases. The CDR3 consists of 16 residues. Germline CDR1 and CDR2: SGDLS and YYNGEE. CDR3: CASSGHTTSGAYEQYF. The CDR3 DNA reads TGTGCCAGCAGCGGCCATACGACTAGCGGGGCCTACGAGCAGTACTTC.

This clonotype was counted ten times or more. The chain joins TRBV12-3 or TRBV12-4 to TRBJ2-5; D uncertain. This CDR3 has 13 amino acids. V was pared by 3 bases and J by 1 base, with 6 bases between. The chain's CDR3 is CASSFGSQETQYF. The CDR3 DNA is TGTGCCAGCAGTTTCGGAAGCCAAGAGACCCAGTACTTC.

The sample holds many counts of this clonotype. The chain combines TRBV5-5 with TRBJ2-1, with 8 positions matching TRBD2. Germline CDR1 reads SGHKS; CDR2 reads YYEKEE (reference sequence). Trimming cost V 2 bases and J 3 bases; bases outside gene matches: 4. The CDR3 has 15 amino acids. The CDR3 DNA is TGTGCCAGCAGCTTACTAGCGGAGAACTACAATGAGCAGTTCTTC. It specifies CASSLLAENYNEQFF.

This clonotype was observed at least ten times. V is TRBV10-3 and J is TRBJ2-5; no definite D call. The germline V gene has CDR1 ENHRY and CDR2 SYGVKD. The CDR3 has 15 amino acids. V lost 2 bases, J lost 1 base, and 11 bases lay in between. CDR3 coding DNA: TGTGCCATCAGTGAGGGTCGGTTATCCCAAGAGACCCAGTACTTC. This codes for CAISEGRLSQETQYF.

The chain is built from TRBV9 and TRBJ2-2; the D call may be TRBD1 or TRBD2 (5 bases each). This CDR3 contains 15 residues. V shed 5 bases and J shed 0 bases, with 11 bases lying between them. CDR1 is SGDLS and CDR2 is YYNGEE in the germline V gene. The CDR3 DNA reads as TGTGCCAGCAGGGCCGGGACGTCGAACACCGGGGAGCTGTTTTTT. It yields the protein CASRAGTSNTGELFF.

V gene TRBV29-1 combines with J gene TRBJ1-5; no clear D. The CDR3 is made up of 13 amino acids. The germline V gene has CDR1 SQVTM and CDR2 ANQGSEA. Trimming stripped 5 bases from V and 3 bases from J, with 11 bases between. Written as DNA, the CDR3 is TGCAGCGTTCTGACGGCCAACAATCAGCCCCAGCATTTT. As protein: CSVLTANNQPQHF.

In DNA form, the CDR3 reads TGTGCCAGCAGCGTAGAGGGGGGTAGGAGCTACACCTTC. It is translated as CASSVEGGRSYTF. The rearrangement uses TRBV9 and TRBJ1-2; tentative D call: TRBD1 (6 bases). CDR1 is SGDLS and CDR2 is YYNGEE in the germline V gene. The CDR3 length is 13 residues. V was shortened by 0 bases and J by 9 bases, with 12 bases between the two germline ends.

This clonotype occurred many times. The V and J genes are TRBV5-1 and TRBJ2-2; 7 bases are a match to TRBD1. This CDR3 comprises 19 residues. The germline V gene has CDR1 SGHRS and CDR2 YFSETQ. After removal of 4 bases from V and 0 bases from J, the junction contained 15 bases not matched to a gene. CDR3 region: CASSKGQVGDLANTGELFF. The CDR3 bases are TGCGCCAGCAGCAAAGGACAGGTGGGGGACCTCGCGAACACCGGGGAGCTGTTTTTT.

This clonotype was seen at least ten times. The chain carries TRBV11-2 and TRBJ2-7; D could derive from TRBD1 or TRBD2 (5 bases each). Germline V gene sequence: CDR1 SGHAT, CDR2 FQNNGV. The CDR3 is made up of 13 amino acids. Trimming left V 1 base short and J 8 bases short, with 12 bases between. CDR3 residues: CASSLVGTPKQYF. In DNA, the CDR3 is TGTGCCAGCAGCTTAGTTGGGACCCCCAAGCAGTACTTC.

The table lists this clonotype with many counts. The chain combines TRBV7-3 with TRBJ1-2; D not certain. The ends were cut back, 2 bases at V and 0 bases at J, with 10 bases in the middle. Germline values: CDR1 SGHTA, CDR2 FQGTGA. The CDR3 runs to 15 residues. The CDR3 here is CASSLFPDSNYGYTF. The CDR3 region has the DNA TGTGCCAGCAGCTTATTTCCCGATTCTAACTATGGCTACACCTTC.

This clonotype was observed many times. The chain uses TRBV19 and TRBJ2-2; TRBD1 aligns across 7 bases. The CDR3 covers 15 residues. The germline gives CDR1 LNHDA, CDR2 SQIVND (reference sequence). V gave up 7 bases and J gave up 6 bases; unmatched junction bases: 11. CDR3 in DNA: TGTGCCAGTAATCCTTCGAGACAGGGAGCCGGGGAGCTGTTTTTT. This encodes CASNPSRQGAGELFF. The full variable domain, in which reference TRBV19 and TRBJ2-2 provide the parts outside the CDR3, is DGGITQSPKYLFRKEGQNVTLSCEQNLNHDAMYWYRQDPGQGLRLIYYSQIVNDFQKGDIAEGYSVSREKKESFPLTVTSAQKNPTAFYLCASNPSRQGAGELFFGEGSRLTVL.

Only a few counts were recorded for this clonotype. This rearrangement joins TRBV6-2 or TRBV6-3 to TRBJ1-4; 7 bases fit TRBD1. This CDR3 spans 16 amino acids. Germline trimming cut 0 bases from V and 5 bases from J; bases unmatched to any gene: 6. From germline, CDR1 is MNHEY and CDR2 SVGEGT. The CDR3, as DNA: TGTGCCAGCAGTTACTCGTACCGGGACAGCAATGAAAAACTGTTTTTT. Translated: CASSYSYRDSNEKLFF.

This clonotype was seen only a few times. The chain has TRBV12-3 or TRBV12-4 and TRBJ2-4; no clear D. The CDR3 is made up of 12 amino acids. Trimming removed 4 bases at V and 6 bases at J, with 7 bases between. The CDR3: CASSSYRNIQYF. The CDR3 DNA reads as TGTGCCAGCAGTTCGTATAGAAACATTCAGTACTTC.

The V call is TRBV11-2, the J call TRBJ1-2; D gene uncertain. Germline V gives CDR1 SGHAT, CDR2 FQNNGV. Trimming shortened V by 5 bases and J by 0 bases, and 13 bases separated the two germline ends. This CDR3 is 15 amino acids long. The CDR3 region has the DNA TGTGCCAGCAGCCTCGCACAGACTACTAACTATGGCTACACCTTC. It translates to CASSLAQTTNYGYTF. The whole variable domain, remainder taken from reference TRBV11-2 and TRBJ1-2, is EAGVAQSPRYKIIEKRQSVAFWCNPISGHATLYWYQQILGQGPKLLIQFQNNGVVDDSQLPKDRFSAERLKGVDSTLKIQPAKLEDSAVYLCASSLAQTTNYGYTFGSGTRLTVV.

This chain connects TRBV24-1 to TRBJ2-2; perhaps D is TRBD1 or TRBD2 (5 bases each). Germline V gene data show CDR1 as KGHDR and CDR2 as SFDVKD. The V gene lost 7 bases and the J gene lost 2 bases, with 19 bases spanning the gap. This CDR3 is built from 17 residues. The CDR3 region is CATSKFYGALNTGELFF. The CDR3 DNA sequence: TGTGCCACCAGCAAATTCTACGGGGCCCTAAACACCGGGGAGCTGTTTTTT.